This TCR beta chain stems from a study of cytomegalovirus exposure and HLA in healthy donors. V lost 3 bases, J lost 4 bases, and 16 bases lay in between. The CDR3 spans 16 residues. Germline assignment: CDR1 KGHSH and CDR2 LQKENI. PCR involved 60 Vbeta and 13 Jbeta primers. Sequencing used immunoSEQ multiplex PCR; TCRdb keeps in-frame clones, though not all of them. The repertoire holds approximately 130,000 clones, approximately 81% seen once, with around 0.7% in the top ten. Sequenced sample: PBMCs. This chain joins TRBV18 and TRBJ1-3; TRBD1 is a possible D gene (5 bases). This TCR was sampled from a man aged 18-30 years in good health and CMV-seronegative. In nucleotides, the CDR3 is TGTGCCAGCTCACCGACAATAGACAGATCGGGAAACACCATATATTTT. Translating gives CASSPTIDRSGNTIYF.